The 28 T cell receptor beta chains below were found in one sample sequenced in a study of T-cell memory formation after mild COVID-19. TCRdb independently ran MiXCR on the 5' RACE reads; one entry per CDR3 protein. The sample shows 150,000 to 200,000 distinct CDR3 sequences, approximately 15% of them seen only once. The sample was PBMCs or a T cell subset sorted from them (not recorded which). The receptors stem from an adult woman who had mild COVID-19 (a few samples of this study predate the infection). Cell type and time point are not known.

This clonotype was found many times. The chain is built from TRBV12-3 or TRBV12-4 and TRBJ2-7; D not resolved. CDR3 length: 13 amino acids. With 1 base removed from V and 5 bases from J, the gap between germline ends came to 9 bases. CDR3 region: CASSLGRRDEQYF. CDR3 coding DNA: TGTGCCAGCAGTTTAGGCAGGAGAGACGAGCAGTACTTC.

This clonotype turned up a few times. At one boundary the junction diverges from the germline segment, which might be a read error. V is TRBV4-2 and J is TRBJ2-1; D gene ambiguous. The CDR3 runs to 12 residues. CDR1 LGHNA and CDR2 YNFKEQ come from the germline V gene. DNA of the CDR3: TGTACCAGCAGCCGACTTTCCCATGAGCAGTTCTTC. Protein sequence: CTSSRLSHEQFF.

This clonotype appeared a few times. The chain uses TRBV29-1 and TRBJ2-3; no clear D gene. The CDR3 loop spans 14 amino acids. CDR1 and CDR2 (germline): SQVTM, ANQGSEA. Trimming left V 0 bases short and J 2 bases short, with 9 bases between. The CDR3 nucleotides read TGCAGCGTTGAAGATCTGGACGACACAGATACGCAGTATTTT. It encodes CSVEDLDDTDTQYF.

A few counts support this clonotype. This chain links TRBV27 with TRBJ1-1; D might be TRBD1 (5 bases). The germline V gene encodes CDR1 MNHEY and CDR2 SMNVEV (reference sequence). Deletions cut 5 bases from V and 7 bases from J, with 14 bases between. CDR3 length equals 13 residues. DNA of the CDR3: TGTGCCAGCAGTCAACAGGAATTGGGTGAAGCTTTCTTT. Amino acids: CASSQQELGEAFF.

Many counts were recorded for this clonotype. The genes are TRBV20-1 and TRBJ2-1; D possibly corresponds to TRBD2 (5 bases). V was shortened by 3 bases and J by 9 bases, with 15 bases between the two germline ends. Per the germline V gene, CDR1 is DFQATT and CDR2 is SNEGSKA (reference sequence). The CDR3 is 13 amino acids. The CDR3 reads CSASLAGVGEQFF. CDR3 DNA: TGCAGTGCTAGCCTAGCAGGTGTGGGTGAGCAGTTCTTC.

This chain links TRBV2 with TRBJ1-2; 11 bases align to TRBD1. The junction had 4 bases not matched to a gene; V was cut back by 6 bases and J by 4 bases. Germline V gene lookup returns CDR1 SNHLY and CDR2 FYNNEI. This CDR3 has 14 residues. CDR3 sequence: CASSGQGAIYGYTF. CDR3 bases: TGTGCCAGCAGCGGACAGGGGGCGATCTATGGCTACACCTTC.

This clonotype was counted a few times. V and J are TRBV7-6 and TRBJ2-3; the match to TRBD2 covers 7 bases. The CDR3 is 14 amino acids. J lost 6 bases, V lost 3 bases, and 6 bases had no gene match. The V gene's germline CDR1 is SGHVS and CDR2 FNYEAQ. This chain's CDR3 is CASSLGSGVDTQYF. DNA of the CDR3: TGTGCCAGCAGCTTGGGGAGCGGGGTTGATACGCAGTATTTT.

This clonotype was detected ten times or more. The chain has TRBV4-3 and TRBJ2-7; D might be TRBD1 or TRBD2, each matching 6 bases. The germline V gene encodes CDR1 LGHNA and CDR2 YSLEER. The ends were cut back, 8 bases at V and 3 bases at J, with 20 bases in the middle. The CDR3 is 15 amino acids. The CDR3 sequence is CASALKEGGDYEQYF. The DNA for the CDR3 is TGCGCCAGCGCCCTTAAGGAGGGGGGCGACTACGAGCAGTACTTC.

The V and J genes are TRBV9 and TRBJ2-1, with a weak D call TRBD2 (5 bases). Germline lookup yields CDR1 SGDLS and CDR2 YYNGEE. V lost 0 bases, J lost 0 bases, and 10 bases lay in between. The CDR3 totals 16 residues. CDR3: CASSVDPGSSYNEQFF. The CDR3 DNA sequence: TGTGCCAGCAGCGTAGACCCGGGGAGCTCCTACAATGAGCAGTTCTTC.

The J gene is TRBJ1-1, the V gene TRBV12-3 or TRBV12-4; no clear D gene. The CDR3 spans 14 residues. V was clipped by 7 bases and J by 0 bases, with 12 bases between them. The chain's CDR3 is CASTSKSVNTEAFF. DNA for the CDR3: TGTGCCAGCACCTCCAAAAGTGTGAACACTGAAGCTTTCTTT.

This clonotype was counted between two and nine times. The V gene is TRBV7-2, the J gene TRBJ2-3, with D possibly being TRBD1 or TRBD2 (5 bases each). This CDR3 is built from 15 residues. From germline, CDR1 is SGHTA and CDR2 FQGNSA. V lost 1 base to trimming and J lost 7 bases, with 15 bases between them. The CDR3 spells CASSLDGTFGNTQYF. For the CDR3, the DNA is TGTGCCAGCAGCTTAGATGGGACGTTCGGGAATACGCAGTATTTT. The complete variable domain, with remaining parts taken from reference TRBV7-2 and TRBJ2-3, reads GAGVSQSPSNKVTEKGKDVELRCDPISGHTALYWYRQSLGQGLEFLIYFQGNSAPDKSGLPSDRFSAERTGGSVSTLTIQRTQQEDSAVYLCASSLDGTFGNTQYFGPGTRLTVL.

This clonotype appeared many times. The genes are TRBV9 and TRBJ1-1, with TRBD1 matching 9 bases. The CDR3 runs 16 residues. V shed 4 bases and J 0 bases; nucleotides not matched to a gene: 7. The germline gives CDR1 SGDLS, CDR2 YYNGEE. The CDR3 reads CASSLATGGLNTEAFF. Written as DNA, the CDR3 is TGTGCCAGCAGCCTCGCGACAGGGGGTCTGAACACTGAAGCTTTCTTT.

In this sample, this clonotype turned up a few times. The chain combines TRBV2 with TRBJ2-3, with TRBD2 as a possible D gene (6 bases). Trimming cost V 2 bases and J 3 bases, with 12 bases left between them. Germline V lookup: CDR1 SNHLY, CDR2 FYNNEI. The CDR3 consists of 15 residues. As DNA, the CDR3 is TGTGCCAGCAGTGAAAGTTGGCGGGGAACAGATACGCAGTATTTT. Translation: CASSESWRGTDTQYF.

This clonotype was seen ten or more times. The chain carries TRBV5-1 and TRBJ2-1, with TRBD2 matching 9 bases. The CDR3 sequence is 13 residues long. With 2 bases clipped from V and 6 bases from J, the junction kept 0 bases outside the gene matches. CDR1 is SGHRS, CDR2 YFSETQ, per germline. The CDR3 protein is CASSLAGGNEQFF. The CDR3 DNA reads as TGCGCCAGCAGCTTAGCGGGAGGCAATGAGCAGTTCTTC.

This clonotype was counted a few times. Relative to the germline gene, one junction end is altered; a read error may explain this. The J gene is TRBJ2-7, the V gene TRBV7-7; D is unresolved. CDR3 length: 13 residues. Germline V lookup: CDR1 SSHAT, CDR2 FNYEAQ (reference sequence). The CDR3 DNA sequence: TGTGCTAGCAGCTTAGAGTTAGGTTACGAGCAGTACTTC. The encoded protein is CASSLELGYEQYF.

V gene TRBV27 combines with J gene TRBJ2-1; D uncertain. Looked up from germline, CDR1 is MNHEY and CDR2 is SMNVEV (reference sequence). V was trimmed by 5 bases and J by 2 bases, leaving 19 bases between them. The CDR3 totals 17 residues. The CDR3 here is CASSPKPLGLAYNEQFF. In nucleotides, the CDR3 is TGTGCCAGCAGTCCCAAACCCCTTGGGTTGGCCTACAATGAGCAGTTCTTC.

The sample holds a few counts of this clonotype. CDR3 in amino acids: CASSLTRATKSVEQYF. CDR3 in DNA: TGTGCCAGCAGCTTGACGAGGGCGACGAAATCAGTAGAGCAGTACTTC. The chain links TRBV7-3 to TRBJ2-7; D possibly corresponds to TRBD2 (5 bases). The V end lost 3 bases, the J end lost 7 bases, and 22 bases lay between the germline ends. Germline V lookup: CDR1 SGHTA, CDR2 FQGTGA. There are 16 residues in the CDR3.

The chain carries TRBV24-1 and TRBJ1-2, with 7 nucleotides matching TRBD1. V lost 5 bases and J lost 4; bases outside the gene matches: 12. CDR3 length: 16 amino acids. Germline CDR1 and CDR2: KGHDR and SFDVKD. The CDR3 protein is CATSGSTDRDIYGYTF. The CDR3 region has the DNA TGTGCCACCAGTGGCTCTACCGACAGGGACATCTATGGCTACACCTTC.

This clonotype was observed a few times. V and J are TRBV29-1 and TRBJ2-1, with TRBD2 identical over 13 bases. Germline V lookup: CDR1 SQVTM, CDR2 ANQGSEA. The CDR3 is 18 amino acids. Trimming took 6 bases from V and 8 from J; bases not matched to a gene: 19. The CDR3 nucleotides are TGCAGCGTGGGAAAAAGAAGGAGACTAGCGGGGGGCCCGGATGAGCAGTTCTTC. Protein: CSVGKRRRLAGGPDEQFF.

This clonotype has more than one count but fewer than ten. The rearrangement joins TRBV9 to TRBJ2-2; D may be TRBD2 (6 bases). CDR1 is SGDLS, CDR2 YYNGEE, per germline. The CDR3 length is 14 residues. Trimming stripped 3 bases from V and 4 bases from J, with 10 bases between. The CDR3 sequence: CASSARRGTGELFF. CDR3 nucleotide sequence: TGTGCCAGCAGCGCACGGCGGGGCACCGGGGAGCTGTTTTTT.

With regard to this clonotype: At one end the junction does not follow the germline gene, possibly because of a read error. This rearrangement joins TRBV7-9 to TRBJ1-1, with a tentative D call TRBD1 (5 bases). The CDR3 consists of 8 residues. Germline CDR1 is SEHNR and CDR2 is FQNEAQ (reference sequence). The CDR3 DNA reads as TGTGCCAGCAGCCACAGGAGTTTT. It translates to CASSHRSF.

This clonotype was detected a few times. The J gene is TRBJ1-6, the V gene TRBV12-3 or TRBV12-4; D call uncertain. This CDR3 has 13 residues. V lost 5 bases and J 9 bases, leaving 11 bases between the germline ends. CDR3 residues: CASSDVDLSPLHF. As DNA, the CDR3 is TGTGCCAGCAGTGACGTGGACCTTTCACCCCTCCACTTT.

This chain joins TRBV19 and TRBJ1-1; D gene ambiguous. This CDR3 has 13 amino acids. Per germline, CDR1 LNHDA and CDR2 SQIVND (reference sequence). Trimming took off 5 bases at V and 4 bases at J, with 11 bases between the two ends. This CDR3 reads CASSATVSTEAFF. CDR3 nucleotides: TGTGCCAGTAGTGCCACAGTGTCCACTGAAGCTTTCTTT.

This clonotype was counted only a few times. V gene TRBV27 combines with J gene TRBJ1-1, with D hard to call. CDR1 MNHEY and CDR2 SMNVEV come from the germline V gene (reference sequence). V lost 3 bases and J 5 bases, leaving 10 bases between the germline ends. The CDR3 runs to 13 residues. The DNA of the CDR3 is TGTGCCAGCAGTTTTCAGGTCTCTACTGAAGCTTTCTTT. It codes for CASSFQVSTEAFF.

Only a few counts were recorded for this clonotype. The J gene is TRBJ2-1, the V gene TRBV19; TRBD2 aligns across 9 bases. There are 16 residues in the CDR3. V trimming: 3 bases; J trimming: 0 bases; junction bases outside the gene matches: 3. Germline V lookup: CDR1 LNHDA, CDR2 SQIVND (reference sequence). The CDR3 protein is CASSISGGSSYNEQFF. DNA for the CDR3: TGTGCCAGTAGTATTAGCGGGGGTAGCTCCTACAATGAGCAGTTCTTC.

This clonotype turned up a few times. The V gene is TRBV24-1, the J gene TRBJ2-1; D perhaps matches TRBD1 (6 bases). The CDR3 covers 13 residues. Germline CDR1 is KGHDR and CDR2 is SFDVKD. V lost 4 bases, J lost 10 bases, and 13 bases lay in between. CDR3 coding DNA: TGTGCCACCAGTGACCGAAGCACAGGGGAGCAGTTCTTC. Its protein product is CATSDRSTGEQFF.

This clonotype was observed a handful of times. The CDR3 DNA reads as TGCGCCAGCAGCTTCCCCCAAGCCGGGACAAATGATGAGCAGTTCTTC. Residues: CASSFPQAGTNDEQFF. The V and J genes are TRBV5-1 and TRBJ2-1; possible D gene TRBD1, 6 bases. The CDR3 is 16 amino acids. V shed 2 bases and J shed 8 bases, with 20 bases lying between them. CDR1 is SGHRS, CDR2 YFSETQ, per germline.

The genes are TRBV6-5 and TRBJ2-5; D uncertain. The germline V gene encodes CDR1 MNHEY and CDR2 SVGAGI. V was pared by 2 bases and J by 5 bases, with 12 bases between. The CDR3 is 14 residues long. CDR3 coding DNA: TGTGCCAGCAGTTACCGTCCCCTCTCTGAGACCCAGTACTTC. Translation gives CASSYRPLSETQYF.